This section outlines one TCR beta chain sequence together with its context. As yet, its antigen is unknown. Here immunoSEQ multiplex PCR was the method, and the copy in TCRdb shows in-frame clones only, minus some. The data contain about 60,000 clones, roughly nine tenths of them singletons. This record belongs to a study of OX40 agonist ivuxolimab in advanced cancers. Across the study: Participants averaged approximately 60 years of age (range about 23 to 90) and were 75% to 90% male. Partial response was recorded in three patients: one hepatocellular carcinoma and two cutaneous melanoma cases.

Overall study results and limits: Certain nonresponders additionally had low normalized T-cell clonal expansion.

The clonotype originates from an adult with an advanced solid tumor such as melanoma, head and neck, liver or kidney cancer. The sample was CD4+ or CD8+ T cells sorted from blood, taken in a trial of the OX40 agonist ivuxolimab.

Here the CDR3 DNA reads TGTGCCAGCAGCTTAGGCGGGAGTCAGTACGAGCAGTACTTC. It is translated as CASSLGGSQYEQYF. The V call is TRBV7-2, the J call TRBJ2-7; 7 bases align to TRBD2. The CDR3 extends over 14 amino acids. J was trimmed by 4 bases and V by 1 base; bases with no gene match: 4. CDR1 SGHTA and CDR2 FQGNSA come from the germline V gene.